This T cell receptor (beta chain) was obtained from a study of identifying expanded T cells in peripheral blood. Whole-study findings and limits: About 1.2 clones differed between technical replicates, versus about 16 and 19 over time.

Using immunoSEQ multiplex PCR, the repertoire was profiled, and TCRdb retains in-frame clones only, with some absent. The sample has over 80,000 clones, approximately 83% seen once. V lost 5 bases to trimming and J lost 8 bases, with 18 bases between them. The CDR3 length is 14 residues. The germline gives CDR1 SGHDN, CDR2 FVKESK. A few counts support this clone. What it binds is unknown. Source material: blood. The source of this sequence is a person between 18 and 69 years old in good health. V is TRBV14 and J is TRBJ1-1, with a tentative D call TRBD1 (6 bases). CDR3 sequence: CASSEDRNSREAFF. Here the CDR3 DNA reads TGTGCCAGCAGCGAGGACAGAAACTCAAGAGAAGCTTTCTTT.